This T cell receptor (beta chain) was identified during a study of blood T cell repertoires in COVID-19. Background on the study: Spain, Italy and the United States supplied samples that represented acute and convalescent COVID-19. PBMCs, B-cell-depleted T cells, or T cells provided the cDNA or gDNA that made up the material.

Original handling: Amplified reference gene primers provided the basis for estimating nucleated cell counts. Libraries were prepared by immunoSEQ multiplex PCR; TCRdb keeps only in-frame clonotypes and omits some of them. V, J and clone size derive from that table, while D and trimming were established from the DNA sequence. The sample consists of about 210,000 clones, around four fifths of them appearing once. Germline values: CDR1 SGHVS, CDR2 FQNEAQ. V was pared by 3 bases and J by 7 bases, with 10 bases of the junction left unmatched. There are 16 residues in the CDR3. The J gene is TRBJ2-1, the V gene TRBV7-8, with TRBD2 matching over 9 bases. Sequenced input: peripheral blood. The origin of this receptor is a woman in her forties or fifties with acute or convalescent COVID-19. The CDR3 sequence: CASSFGLAGPRNEQFF. The CDR3 DNA reads TGTGCCAGCAGCTTCGGCCTAGCGGGACCCCGGAATGAGCAGTTCTTC.